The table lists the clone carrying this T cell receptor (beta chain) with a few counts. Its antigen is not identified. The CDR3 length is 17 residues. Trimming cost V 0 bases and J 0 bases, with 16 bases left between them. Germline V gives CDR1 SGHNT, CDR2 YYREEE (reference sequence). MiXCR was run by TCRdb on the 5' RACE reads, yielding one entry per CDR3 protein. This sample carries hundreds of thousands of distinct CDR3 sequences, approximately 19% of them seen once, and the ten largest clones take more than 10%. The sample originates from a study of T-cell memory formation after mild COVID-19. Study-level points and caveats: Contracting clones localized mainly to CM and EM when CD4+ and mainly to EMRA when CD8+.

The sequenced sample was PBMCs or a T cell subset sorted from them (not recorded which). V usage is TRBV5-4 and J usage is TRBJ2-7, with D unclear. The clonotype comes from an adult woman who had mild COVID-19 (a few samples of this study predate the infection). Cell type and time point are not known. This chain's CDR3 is CASSLDVSGPYSYEQYF. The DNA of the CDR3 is TGTGCCAGCAGCTTGGATGTTTCGGGCCCCTACTCCTACGAGCAGTACTTC.